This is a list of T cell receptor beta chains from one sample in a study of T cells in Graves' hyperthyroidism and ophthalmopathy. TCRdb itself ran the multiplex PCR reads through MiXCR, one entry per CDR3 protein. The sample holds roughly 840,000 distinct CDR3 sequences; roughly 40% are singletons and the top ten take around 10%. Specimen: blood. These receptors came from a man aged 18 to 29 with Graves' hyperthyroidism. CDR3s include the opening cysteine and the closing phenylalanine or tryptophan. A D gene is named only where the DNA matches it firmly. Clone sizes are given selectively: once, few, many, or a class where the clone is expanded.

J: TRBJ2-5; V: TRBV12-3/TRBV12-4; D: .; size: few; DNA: TGTGCCAGCAGTTTCTCCGGCCCAGGGTGGCAAGAGACCCAGTACTTC; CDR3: CASSFSGPGWQETQYF
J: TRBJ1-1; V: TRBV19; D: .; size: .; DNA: TGTGCCAGTAGCCTCTCACAGATGAGCACTGAAGCTTCCTTT; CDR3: CASSLSQMSTEASF
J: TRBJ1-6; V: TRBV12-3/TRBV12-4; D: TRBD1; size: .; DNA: TGTGCCAGCAGACCTCCGGGACAGGGGAGTAATTCACCCCTCCACTTT; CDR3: CASRPPGQGSNSPLHF
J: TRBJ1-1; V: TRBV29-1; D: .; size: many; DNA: TGCAGCGTTGAAGAGACGCAGGGGAGCACTGAAGCTTTCTTT; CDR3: CSVEETQGSTEAFF
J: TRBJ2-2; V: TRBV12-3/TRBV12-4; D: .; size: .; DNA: TGTGCCAGCACCCCCGGGACCGGCCGGGAGCTGTTTTTT; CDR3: CASTPGTGRELFF
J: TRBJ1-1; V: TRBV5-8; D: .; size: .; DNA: TGTGCCAGCAGCCAAGACCGCGGCGGGGGGGGCACTGAAGCTTTCTTT; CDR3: CASSQDRGGGGTEAFF
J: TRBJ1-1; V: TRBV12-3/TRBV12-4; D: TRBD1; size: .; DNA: TGTGCCACAGGGGGATTGGAGAACACTGAAGCTTTCTTT; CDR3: CATGGLENTEAFF
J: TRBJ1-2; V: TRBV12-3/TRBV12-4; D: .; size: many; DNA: TGTGCCAGCAGTTTGGTACAGGGTTATGGCTACACCTTC; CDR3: CASSLVQGYGYTF
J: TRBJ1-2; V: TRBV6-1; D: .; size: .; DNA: TGTGCCAGCCAGTCGGGGGAAGGGGTAGTACGAGGCTACACCTTC; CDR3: CASQSGEGVVRGYTF
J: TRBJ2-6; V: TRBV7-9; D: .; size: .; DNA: TGTGCCAGCAGCGCCCGGGACGGCTCTGGGACCAACGTCCTGACTTTC; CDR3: CASSARDGSGTNVLTF
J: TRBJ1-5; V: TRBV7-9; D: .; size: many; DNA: TGTGCCAGCAGCTTACACGGAGGGAATAGAGATCAGCCCCAGCATTTT; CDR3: CASSLHGGNRDQPQHF
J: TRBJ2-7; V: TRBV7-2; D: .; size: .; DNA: TGTGCCAGCAGCTTCCGGAGAACCTACGAGCAGTACTTC; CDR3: CASSFRRTYEQYF
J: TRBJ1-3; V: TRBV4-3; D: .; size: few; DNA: TGCGCCAGCAGCCAAGATCACCCCGCTTCTGGAAACACCATATATTTT; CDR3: CASSQDHPASGNTIYF
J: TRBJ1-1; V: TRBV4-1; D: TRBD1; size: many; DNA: TGCGCCAGCAGCACCGGACAGGGAGTGAACACTGAAGCTTTCTTT; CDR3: CASSTGQGVNTEAFF
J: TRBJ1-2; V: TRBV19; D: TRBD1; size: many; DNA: TGTGCCAGTATCCAACAGGGGAACTATGGCTACACCTTC; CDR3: CASIQQGNYGYTF
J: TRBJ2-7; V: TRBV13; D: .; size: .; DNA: TGTGCCACCCCTGGGACCTGGGACGAGCAGTACTTC; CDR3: CATPGTWDEQYF